This entry lists 17 T cell receptor beta chains sequenced from one sample in a study of beta chain features in type 1 diabetes. Expressed TCRB transcripts were sequenced after all isolated RNA was converted to cDNA. Method: immunoSEQ multiplex PCR; TCRdb's copy keeps in-frame clones and lacks some. The table includes about 620,000 clones, 15% to 17% detected once. The specimen was naive CD4+ T cells from blood. The receptor set was obtained from a man aged 18 to 29 in good health.

This clone was counted between two and nine times. The rearrangement uses TRBV7-9 and TRBJ1-4; D is possibly TRBD1 (5 bases). Germline V gene sequence: CDR1 SEHNR, CDR2 FQNEAQ (reference sequence). CDR3 length: 12 amino acids. Trimming took 4 bases from V and 8 from J, leaving 8 bases between them. CDR3: CASSYRDEKLFF. CDR3 DNA sequence: TGTGCCAGCAGCTACCGGGACGAAAAACTGTTTTTT.

This clone was seen a handful of times. The V gene is TRBV15, the J gene TRBJ2-7, with D possibly called TRBD1 or TRBD2 (6 bases each). This CDR3 comprises 15 residues. CDR1 is LNHNV, CDR2 YYDKDF, per germline (reference sequence). Trimming pared 5 bases from V and 5 bases from J, leaving 19 bases between. Here the CDR3 reads CATSGGTRVSDEQYF. The CDR3 region has the DNA TGTGCCACCAGCGGAGGGACAAGGGTCAGCGACGAGCAGTACTTC.

The chain joins TRBV10-1 to TRBJ2-7, with a tentative D call TRBD2 (5 bases). The CDR3 runs to 15 residues. Deletions cut 4 bases from V and 7 bases from J, with 20 bases between. Germline assignment: CDR1 WNHNN and CDR2 SYGVQD (reference sequence). The CDR3: CASSATGRSTREQYF. The DNA of the CDR3 is TGCGCCAGCAGTGCAACCGGACGTTCAACTAGGGAGCAGTACTTC.

Only a few counts were recorded for this clone. The V gene is TRBV29-1, the J gene TRBJ2-5; the D gene is possibly TRBD2 (7 bases). The DNA end favors TRBJ2-7, so the J call may be wrong. Germline lookup yields CDR1 SQVTM and CDR2 ANQGSEA. This CDR3 has 11 amino acids. For the CDR3, the DNA is TGCAGCGTTCAAGGGGGGGACGAGCAGTACTTC. This encodes CSVQGGDEQYF.

This clone was detected a few times. The gene calls are TRBV4-3 and TRBJ1-5; 8 bases line up with TRBD1. V gave up 3 bases and J gave up 7 bases; unmatched junction bases: 8. The CDR3 spans 15 residues. Germline CDR1 reads LGHNA; CDR2 reads YSLEER. This CDR3 reads CASSHDRGVGQPQHF. CDR3 DNA sequence: TGCGCCAGCAGCCACGACAGGGGAGTAGGGCAGCCCCAGCATTTT.

Only a few counts were recorded for this clone. This chain connects TRBV6-5 to TRBJ1-2; no clear D gene. Trimming took 4 bases from V and 7 from J, leaving 7 bases between them. Looked up from germline, CDR1 is MNHEY and CDR2 is SVGAGI. The CDR3 extends over 11 amino acids. The CDR3 DNA reads TGTGCCAGCAGTTCGCTAGGTGGCTACACCTTC. Translated: CASSSLGGYTF.

This clone has only a few counts. The gene calls are TRBV6-5 and TRBJ2-7; D unclear. The germline V and J ends were trimmed by 0 bases and 3 bases, with 15 bases remaining between them. Germline V gives CDR1 MNHEY, CDR2 SVGAGI. The CDR3 extends over 16 amino acids. CDR3 in DNA: TGTGCCAGCAGTTACTCCCACTCTAGTCGGTTCTACGAGCAGTACTTC. Translating gives CASSYSHSSRFYEQYF.

The CDR3 here is CASSYLVAGGGEQFF. The CDR3 DNA is TGTGCCAGCAGTTACTTGGTAGCGGGAGGTGGGGAGCAGTTCTTC. The chain is built from TRBV6-5 and TRBJ2-1, with 10 bases matching TRBD2. Germline trimming cut 1 base from V and 10 bases from J; bases unmatched to any gene: 7. Germline CDR1 is MNHEY and CDR2 is SVGAGI. The CDR3 is 15 residues long.

This clone was detected ten times or more. The chain employs TRBV4-1 and TRBJ2-5; D remains ambiguous. The V end was cut by 1 base, the J end by 5 bases, with 8 bases between. The CDR3 consists of 13 residues. Per germline, CDR1 MGHRA and CDR2 YSYEKL. CDR3 sequence: CASSQAALETQYF. The CDR3 nucleotides are TGCGCCAGCAGCCAAGCGGCATTGGAGACCCAGTACTTC.

This clone has a count of ten or more. The CDR3 loop reads CASSQVMSGRDIQYF. CDR3 sequence (DNA): TGCGCCAGCAGCCAAGTGATGTCAGGGAGGGACATTCAGTACTTC. This chain links TRBV4-3 with TRBJ2-4; 7 positions match TRBD2. The CDR3 runs 15 residues. The V and J ends lost 1 base and 8 bases, in that order; junction bases with no gene match: 8. CDR1 is LGHNA and CDR2 is YSLEER in the germline V gene.

CDR3 coding DNA: TGTGCCAGCTCACCGGGGACTGCGACCTACGAGCAGTACTTC. This translates into CASSPGTATYEQYF. The chain joins TRBV18 to TRBJ2-7, with D possibly being TRBD2 (6 bases). This CDR3 is built from 14 residues. The germline gives CDR1 KGHSH, CDR2 LQKENI. Trimming shortened V by 3 bases and J by 2 bases, and 11 bases separated the two germline ends. The full variable domain, in which reference TRBV18 and TRBJ2-7 provide the parts outside the CDR3, is NAGVMQNPRHLVRRRGQEARLRCSPMKGHSHVYWYRQLPEEGLKFMVYLQKENIIDESGMPKERFSAEFPKEGPSILRIQQVVRGDSAAYFCASSPGTATYEQYFGPGTRLTVT.

The rearrangement uses TRBV29-1 and TRBJ2-7; tentative D call: TRBD2 (7 bases). Germline CDR1 is SQVTM and CDR2 is ANQGSEA. The V and J ends lost 6 bases and 3 bases respectively, with 15 bases between them. The CDR3 consists of 13 residues. The CDR3 coding sequence is TGCAGCGTCGAAAGGGGGGGCAGCTACGAGCAGTACTTC. Its translation: CSVERGGSYEQYF.

The gene calls are TRBV6-5 and TRBJ1-4; 8 bases agree with TRBD1. The germline gives CDR1 MNHEY, CDR2 SVGAGI. This CDR3 contains 13 residues. V dropped 10 bases and J dropped 2; count of bases not matched to a gene: 3. This CDR3 reads CAIRTGTNEKLFF. Here the CDR3 DNA reads TGTGCCATCAGGACAGGGACTAATGAAAAACTGTTTTTT.

This clone was counted only a few times. The V and J genes are TRBV4-2 and TRBJ2-7, with D uncertain. Looked up from germline, CDR1 is LGHNA and CDR2 is YNFKEQ. The V end was cut by 0 bases, the J end by 0 bases, with 9 bases between. The CDR3 is 15 residues long. This CDR3 reads CASSQDTQSSYEQYF. The DNA of the CDR3 is TGTGCCAGCAGCCAAGATACACAGAGCTCCTACGAGCAGTACTTC.

This chain uses TRBV28 with TRBJ2-1, with TRBD2 matching 10 bases. CDR3 length: 17 residues. V lost 8 bases to trimming and J lost 7 bases; unmatched junction nucleotides: 17. CDR1 is MDHEN and CDR2 is SYDVKM in the germline V gene. The CDR3 loop is CASLPWGLAYPGNEQFF. As DNA, the CDR3 is TGTGCCAGCCTCCCTTGGGGACTAGCGTATCCGGGGAATGAGCAGTTCTTC.

The J gene is TRBJ2-4, the V gene TRBV11-2, with 9 nucleotides matching TRBD1. The CDR3 covers 18 residues. J gave up 2 bases and V 0 bases, and 8 bases lay outside the gene matches. Germline V lookup: CDR1 SGHAT, CDR2 FQNNGV. The DNA for the CDR3 is TGTGCCAGCAGCTTAGATCGGGGACAGGGATTTTCCAAAAACATTCAGTACTTC. Translation: CASSLDRGQGFSKNIQYF.

CDR3 nucleotide sequence: TGCGCCGGTAAGCCCAGGACCAGTAAGGTCGATCAGCCCCAGCATTTT. Its protein product is CAGKPRTSKVDQPQHF. The chain joins TRBV23-1 to TRBJ1-5, with D uncertain. TRBV23-1 is known as an ORF, though its function is uncertain. Trimming shortened V by 11 bases and J by 5 bases, and 25 bases separated the two germline ends. The CDR3 spans 16 residues.